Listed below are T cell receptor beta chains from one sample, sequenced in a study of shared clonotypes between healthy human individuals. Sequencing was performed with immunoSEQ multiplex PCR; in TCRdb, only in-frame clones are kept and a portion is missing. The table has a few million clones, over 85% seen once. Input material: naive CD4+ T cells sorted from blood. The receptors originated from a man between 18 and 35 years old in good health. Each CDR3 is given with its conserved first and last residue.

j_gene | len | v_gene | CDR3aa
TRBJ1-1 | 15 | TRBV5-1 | CASSLAATEGTEAFF
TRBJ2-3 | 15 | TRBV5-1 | CASSLTGVGEDTQYF
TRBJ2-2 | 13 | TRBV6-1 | CATRQGATGELFF
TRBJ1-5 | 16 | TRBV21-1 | CASSKDGGQGRQPQHF
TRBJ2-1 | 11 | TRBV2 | CASKATGPKFF
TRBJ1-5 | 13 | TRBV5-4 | CASSADPTQPQHF
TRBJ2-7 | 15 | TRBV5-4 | CASSLGLAGPYEQYF
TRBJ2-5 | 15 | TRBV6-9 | CATTLGGTVGETQYF
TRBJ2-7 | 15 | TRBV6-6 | CASSYQGQGPYEQYF
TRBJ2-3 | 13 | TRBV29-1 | CSVEGRVTDTQYF
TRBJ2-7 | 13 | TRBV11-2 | CASSREGRYEQYF
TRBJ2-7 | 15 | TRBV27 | CASSLFPGQGNEQYF
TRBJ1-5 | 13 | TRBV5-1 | CASSLGPDQPQHF
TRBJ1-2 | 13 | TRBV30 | CAWKGYSNYGYTF
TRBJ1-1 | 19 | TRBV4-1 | CASSQDHSGTGDPGTEAFF
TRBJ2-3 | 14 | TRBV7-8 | CASSFGTSVDTQYF
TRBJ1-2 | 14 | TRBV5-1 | CASSLDGSNYGYTF
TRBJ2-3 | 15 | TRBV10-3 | CAISESDRATDTQYF
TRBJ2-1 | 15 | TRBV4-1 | CASSLRGLANNEQFF
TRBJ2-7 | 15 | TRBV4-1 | CASSRSTSGTYEQYF
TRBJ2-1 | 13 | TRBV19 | CASSQGSYNEQFF
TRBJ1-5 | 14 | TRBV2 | CASSDIWTRQPQHF
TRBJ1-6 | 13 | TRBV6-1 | CATRQGVNSPLHF